This is a list of T cell receptor beta chains from one sample in a study of T-cell reconstitution after alpha-beta-depleted transplantation in children. One entry per CDR3 protein results from TCRdb running MiXCR on the PCR reads. The sample has about 610,000 distinct CDR3 sequences, more than 9% seen once. This material consisted of PBMCs from the stem cell graft donor, taken from the stem cell graft. These receptors all come from a human donor who donated a stem cell graft to a child with acute myeloid leukemia. Each CDR3 is given with its conserved first and last residue. A D gene is named only where the DNA matches it firmly. Clone sizes are given selectively: once, few, many, or a class where the clone is expanded.

J gene: TRBJ2-2; V gene: TRBV30; clone size: few; D gene: .; CDR3 DNA: TGTGCCTGGAGAGGGTCCCTAGCGCTCCCGAACACCGGGGAGCTGTTTTTT; CDR3 protein: CAWRGSLALPNTGELFF
J gene: TRBJ1-5; V gene: TRBV12-3/TRBV12-4; clone size: .; D gene: TRBD1; CDR3 DNA: TGTGCCAGCAGCCGGACAGGGAGCAATCAGCCCCAGCATTTT; CDR3 protein: CASSRTGSNQPQHF
J gene: TRBJ2-1; V gene: TRBV6-2/TRBV6-3; clone size: .; D gene: .; CDR3 DNA: TGTGCCAGCAGTTACGCGCGTAATGAGCAGTTCTTC; CDR3 protein: CASSYARNEQFF
J gene: TRBJ1-4; V gene: TRBV7-6; clone size: few; D gene: .; CDR3 DNA: TGTGCCAGCAGCTCCACAGTGGGAACTAATGAAAAACTGTTTTTT; CDR3 protein: CASSSTVGTNEKLFF
J gene: TRBJ2-3; V gene: TRBV7-3; clone size: .; D gene: TRBD2; CDR3 DNA: TGTGCCAGCAGCTTATGGGGTACCGCGACTAGCGGGAGCGCAGATACGCAGTATTTT; CDR3 protein: CASSLWGTATSGSADTQYF
J gene: TRBJ2-1; V gene: TRBV20-1; clone size: .; D gene: .; CDR3 DNA: TGCAGTGCCCTTTCTGGGCGGGTCTCCTACAATGAGCAGTTCTTC; CDR3 protein: CSALSGRVSYNEQFF
J gene: TRBJ2-2; V gene: TRBV4-3; clone size: .; D gene: .; CDR3 DNA: TGCGCCAGCAGCCAAGATCCAGCGCCGAACACCGGGGAGCTGTTTTTT; CDR3 protein: CASSQDPAPNTGELFF
J gene: TRBJ2-7; V gene: TRBV6-2/TRBV6-3; clone size: few; D gene: TRBD1; CDR3 DNA: TGTGCCACCGGGACAGGGGAGTTATCCTACGAGCAGTACTTC; CDR3 protein: CATGTGELSYEQYF
J gene: TRBJ2-5; V gene: TRBV20-1; clone size: .; D gene: .; CDR3 DNA: TGCAGTGCTAATTCGCCGGTGGAGACCCAGTACTTC; CDR3 protein: CSANSPVETQYF
J gene: TRBJ2-7; V gene: TRBV27; clone size: many; D gene: TRBD1; CDR3 DNA: TGTGCCAGCAGTTTAAAGCCGACAGGGCCTTCCGAGCAGTACTTC; CDR3 protein: CASSLKPTGPSEQYF
J gene: TRBJ2-7; V gene: TRBV29-1; clone size: few; D gene: .; CDR3 DNA: TGCAGCGTTTGGGGCCTAACTCACGAGCAGTACTTC; CDR3 protein: CSVWGLTHEQYF
J gene: TRBJ2-1; V gene: TRBV7-3; clone size: few; D gene: TRBD2; CDR3 DNA: TGTGCCAGCAGTACTAGCGGGAGAAGGAACAATGAGCAGTTCTTC; CDR3 protein: CASSTSGRRNNEQFF
J gene: TRBJ1-5; V gene: TRBV20-1; clone size: .; D gene: .; CDR3 DNA: TGCAGTGCCAGTACAGGGAAAAATCAGCCCCAGCATTTT; CDR3 protein: CSASTGKNQPQHF
J gene: TRBJ2-1; V gene: TRBV7-3; clone size: many; D gene: TRBD2; CDR3 DNA: TGTGCCAGCAGCTTATTAGCGGGATCCTCGTACAATGAGCAGTTCTTC; CDR3 protein: CASSLLAGSSYNEQFF
J gene: TRBJ2-7; V gene: TRBV3-1; clone size: .; D gene: TRBD2; CDR3 DNA: TGTGCCTGCAGCCACGGGACTAGCGGAGGGGTCCCACCCTACGAGCAGTACTTC; CDR3 protein: CACSHGTSGGVPPYEQYF
J gene: TRBJ2-2; V gene: TRBV20-1; clone size: few; D gene: TRBD2; CDR3 DNA: TGCAGTGCTAGAGATCCGGGACTAGCGGTTTCTAAAGGGGAGCTGTTTTTT; CDR3 protein: CSARDPGLAVSKGELFF
J gene: TRBJ2-2; V gene: TRBV9; clone size: many; D gene: .; CDR3 DNA: TGTGCCAGCAGCGTAGCGGGAGTCGGCGGGGAGCTGTTTTTT; CDR3 protein: CASSVAGVGGELFF
J gene: TRBJ1-6; V gene: TRBV10-3; clone size: few; D gene: .; CDR3 DNA: TGTGCCATCAGTGAGTCGACGGGCCCCGGCCATAATTCACCCCTCCACTTT; CDR3 protein: CAISESTGPGHNSPLHF
J gene: TRBJ2-7; V gene: TRBV9; clone size: many; D gene: TRBD2; CDR3 DNA: TGTGCCAGCAGCCCGGGGGGGGGTCTAAGGTCCTACGAGCAGTACTTC; CDR3 protein: CASSPGGGLRSYEQYF
J gene: TRBJ2-1; V gene: TRBV30; clone size: few; D gene: .; CDR3 DNA: TGTGCCTGGAGTGGCAACAATGAGCAGTTCTTC; CDR3 protein: CAWSGNNEQFF
J gene: TRBJ2-1; V gene: TRBV4-1; clone size: many; D gene: .; CDR3 DNA: TGCGCCAGCAGCCAAGAAGTGCAAAGAGGTGAGCAGTTCTTC; CDR3 protein: CASSQEVQRGEQFF
J gene: TRBJ2-7; V gene: TRBV11-1; clone size: few; D gene: TRBD2; CDR3 DNA: TGTGCCAGCAGCTCACTAGCGGGATATAGCGAGCAGTACTTC; CDR3 protein: CASSSLAGYSEQYF
J gene: TRBJ2-7; V gene: TRBV29-1; clone size: many; D gene: .; CDR3 DNA: TGCAGCCATAAATTTCCGACAGACCCCGACGGGGAGCAGTACTTC; CDR3 protein: CSHKFPTDPDGEQYF
J gene: TRBJ2-1; V gene: TRBV11-2; clone size: .; D gene: TRBD2; CDR3 DNA: TGTGCCAGCAGCCTACGACTAGCAGGATATGATGAGCAGTTCTTC; CDR3 protein: CASSLRLAGYDEQFF
J gene: TRBJ2-2; V gene: TRBV5-1; clone size: few; D gene: TRBD1; CDR3 DNA: TGCGCCAGCAGCTCTCATCCGGGACAGGGGATCGGGGAGCTGTTTTTT; CDR3 protein: CASSSHPGQGIGELFF
J gene: TRBJ1-2; V gene: TRBV20-1; clone size: few; D gene: TRBD1; CDR3 DNA: TGCAGTGCGTACCACAGGGGAAACTATGGCTACACCTTC; CDR3 protein: CSAYHRGNYGYTF
J gene: TRBJ2-1; V gene: TRBV11-2; clone size: few; D gene: .; CDR3 DNA: TGTGCCAGCAGCTTAGGAGGGCCTTCCGATGAGCAGTTCTTC; CDR3 protein: CASSLGGPSDEQFF
J gene: TRBJ2-4; V gene: TRBV24-1; clone size: .; D gene: .; CDR3 DNA: TGTGCCACCAGTGATTCTGGGGGCAAAAACATTCAGTACTTC; CDR3 protein: CATSDSGGKNIQYF
J gene: TRBJ2-6; V gene: TRBV7-9; clone size: .; D gene: TRBD2; CDR3 DNA: TGTGCCAGCAGCTTACCAATGGGACTAGCGGGAGAAGTCCTGACTTTC; CDR3 protein: CASSLPMGLAGEVLTF
J gene: TRBJ2-7; V gene: TRBV20-1; clone size: many; D gene: TRBD2; CDR3 DNA: TGCAGTGCTAGGGGGAGACTAGCGAACTACGAGCAGTACTTC; CDR3 protein: CSARGRLANYEQYF
J gene: TRBJ1-1; V gene: TRBV12-3/TRBV12-4; clone size: few; D gene: .; CDR3 DNA: TGTGCCAGCAGTTTATATGGGCCAGGGTCAGAGAACACTGAAGCTTTCTTT; CDR3 protein: CASSLYGPGSENTEAFF
J gene: TRBJ2-1; V gene: TRBV20-1; clone size: few; D gene: TRBD2; CDR3 DNA: TGCAGTGCTAGGGCTGTCCTAGCGGGAGGTTCCTACAATGAGCAGTTCTTC; CDR3 protein: CSARAVLAGGSYNEQFF
J gene: TRBJ2-1; V gene: TRBV27; clone size: many; D gene: .; CDR3 DNA: TGTGCCAGCAGTTGGACTTTGGCCAATGAGCAGTTCTTC; CDR3 protein: CASSWTLANEQFF
J gene: TRBJ2-4; V gene: TRBV20-1; clone size: few; D gene: TRBD1; CDR3 DNA: TGCAGTGCTAGAGTCATCGGGGACAGGGTAGACATTCAGTACTTC; CDR3 protein: CSARVIGDRVDIQYF
J gene: TRBJ1-1; V gene: TRBV28; clone size: .; D gene: .; CDR3 DNA: TGTGCCAGCAATAGGGTTCGGGGTCGTACCATGAACACTGAAGCTTTCTTT; CDR3 protein: CASNRVRGRTMNTEAFF
J gene: TRBJ1-3; V gene: TRBV5-1; clone size: .; D gene: .; CDR3 DNA: TGCGCCAGCAGACCCGTCTTGAGCTCTGGAAACACCATATATTTT; CDR3 protein: CASRPVLSSGNTIYF
J gene: TRBJ2-5; V gene: TRBV20-1; clone size: .; D gene: .; CDR3 DNA: TGCAGTGCGGCCCGGGGAGAGACCCAGTACTTC; CDR3 protein: CSAARGETQYF
J gene: TRBJ1-2; V gene: TRBV29-1; clone size: .; D gene: .; CDR3 DNA: TGCAGCGTTGTGAGGCGCAACTATGGCTACACCTTC; CDR3 protein: CSVVRRNYGYTF
J gene: TRBJ1-6; V gene: TRBV20-1; clone size: .; D gene: .; CDR3 DNA: TGCAGTGCTACATCTTTGGGGTCACCCCTCCACTTT; CDR3 protein: CSATSLGSPLHF
J gene: TRBJ2-3; V gene: TRBV7-3; clone size: once; D gene: .; CDR3 DNA: TGTGCCAGCAGCTTACGGCCGGGCACAGATACGCAGTATTTT; CDR3 protein: CASSLRPGTDTQYF
J gene: TRBJ2-7; V gene: TRBV6-2/TRBV6-3; clone size: .; D gene: TRBD2; CDR3 DNA: TGTGCCAGCAGTTACTCTAGCGGGATCCAGCAGTACTTC; CDR3 protein: CASSYSSGIQQYF
J gene: TRBJ2-1; V gene: TRBV11-3; clone size: .; D gene: .; CDR3 DNA: TGTGCCAGCAGCTTAGAGGTAGCTTCCTACAATGAGCAGTTCTTC; CDR3 protein: CASSLEVASYNEQFF